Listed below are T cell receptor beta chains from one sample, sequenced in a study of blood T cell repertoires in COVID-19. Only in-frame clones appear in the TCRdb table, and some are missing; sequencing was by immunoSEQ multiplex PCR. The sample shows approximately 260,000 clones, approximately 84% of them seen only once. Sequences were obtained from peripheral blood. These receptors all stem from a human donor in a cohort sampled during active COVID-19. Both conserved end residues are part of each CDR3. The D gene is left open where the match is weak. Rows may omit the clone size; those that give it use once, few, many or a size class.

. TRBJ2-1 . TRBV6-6 TGTGCCAGCAGTTACGGAGTTACTCGTAATGAGCAGTTCTTC CASSYGVTRNEQFF
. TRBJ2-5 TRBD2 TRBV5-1 TGCGCCAGCAGCCTAACTAGCGGGGGAAGGCAAGAGACCCAGTACTTC CASSLTSGGRQETQYF
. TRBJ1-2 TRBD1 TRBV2 TGTGCCAGCAGGAACGACAGGGGTAACTATGGCTACACCTTC CASRNDRGNYGYTF
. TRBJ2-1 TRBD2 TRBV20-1 TGCAGTGCTAGTGATAGACTAGCGGGGGACTCGCAGTTCTTC CSASDRLAGDSQFF
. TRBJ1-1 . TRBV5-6 TGTGCCAGCACCTCCCGCCCCAACAGGGCGAGCACTGAAGCTTTCTTT CASTSRPNRASTEAFF
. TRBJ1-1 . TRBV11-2 TGTGCCAGCAGCTTTGGATGGGCAACGAACATGAACACTGAAGCTTTCTTT CASSFGWATNMNTEAFF
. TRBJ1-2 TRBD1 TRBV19 TGTGCCAGTAGTCCCACAGGGGGCCCCTATGGCTACACCTTC CASSPTGGPYGYTF
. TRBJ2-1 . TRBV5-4 TGTGCCAGCAGCCGCCAATTAGTGAGCTCCTACAATGAGCAGTTCTTC CASSRQLVSSYNEQFF
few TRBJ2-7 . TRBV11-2 TGTGCCAGCAGCTTAGCATTCGCCAGCTCCTACGAGCAGTACTTC CASSLAFASSYEQYF
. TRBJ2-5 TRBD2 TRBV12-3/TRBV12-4 TGTGCCAGCAGATCTAGCGGCCAAGAGACCCAGTACTTC CASRSSGQETQYF
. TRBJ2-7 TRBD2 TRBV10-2 TGCGCCAGCAGTTTGGGACTAGCGGGAGGGCGGTACGAGCAGTACTTC CASSLGLAGGRYEQYF
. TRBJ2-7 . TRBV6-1 TGTGCCAGCAGTGAAGTGGGGAGTTCCTACGAGCAGTACTTC CASSEVGSSYEQYF
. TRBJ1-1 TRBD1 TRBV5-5 TGTGCCAGCAGCGGGGGAAACAGGGGGCGGGCCACTGAAGCTTTCTTT CASSGGNRGRATEAFF
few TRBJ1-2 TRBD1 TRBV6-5 TGTGCCAGCAGTTACTCGAGGGGGCGCAACTATGGCTACACCTTC CASSYSRGRNYGYTF
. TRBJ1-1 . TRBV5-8 TGTGCCAGCAGCTTGGGTGGGGGAGGGTACACTGAAGCTTTCTTT CASSLGGGGYTEAFF
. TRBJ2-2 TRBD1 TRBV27 TGTGCCAGCAGTTTGGACAGCTTTACAGGGGTCGCCGGGGAGCTGTTTTTT CASSLDSFTGVAGELFF
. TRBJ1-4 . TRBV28 TGTGCCAGCAGCTCGGGGGGGGGCAATGAAAAACTGTTTTTT CASSSGGGNEKLFF
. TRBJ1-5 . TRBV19 TGTGCCAGTAGTCGGGTCCTCTGGTCCGATCAGCCCCAGCATTTT CASSRVLWSDQPQHF
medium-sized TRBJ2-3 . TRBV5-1 TGCGCCAGCAGCTCCGCGGGAAGCTGGGCAGATACGCAGTATTTT CASSSAGSWADTQYF
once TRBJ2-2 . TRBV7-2 TGTGCCAGCAGACTATCGGCCGGGGAGCTGTTTTTT CASRLSAGELFF
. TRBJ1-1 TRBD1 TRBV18 TGTGCCAGCTCACTAACCGGGACAGGAGGACTTGGGGAAGCTTTCTTT CASSLTGTGGLGEAFF
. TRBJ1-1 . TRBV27 TGTGCCAGCAGTTACAGAGCGGGAGGTGCTGAAGCTTTCTTT CASSYRAGGAEAFF
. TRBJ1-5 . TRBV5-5 TGTGCCAGCAGCTTGGAATCGGGTCTCCAAGGGGAGCCCCAGCATTTT CASSLESGLQGEPQHF
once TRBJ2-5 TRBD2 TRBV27 TGTGCCAGCAGTGGACTAGCCCAAGAGACCCAGTACTTC CASSGLAQETQYF
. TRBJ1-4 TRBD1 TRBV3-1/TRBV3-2 TGTGCCAGCAGCCAAGATCCCGGGACAGGGGTACGGAGCGCTGAAAAACTGTTTTTT CASSQDPGTGVRSAEKLFF
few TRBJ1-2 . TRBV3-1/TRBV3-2 TGTGCCAGCAGCTACTTCCAGGGTAACTATGGCTACACCTTC CASSYFQGNYGYTF
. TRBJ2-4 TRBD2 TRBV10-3 TGTGCCATCAGTGAGTCCGGGGTAGCGGGAGTCGGGGCCAAAAACATTCAGTACTTC CAISESGVAGVGAKNIQYF
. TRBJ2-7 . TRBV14 TGTGCCAGCAGCCAACAGGGTATCGAGCAGTACTTC CASSQQGIEQYF
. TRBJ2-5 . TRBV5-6 TGTGCCAGCAGCTCGGGTGTGTTCCAAGAGACCCAGTACTTC CASSSGVFQETQYF
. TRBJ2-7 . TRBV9 TGTGCCAGCAGCGCGGGGTCTACAGCTTCTCTGTACGAGCAGTACTTC CASSAGSTASLYEQYF